One and the same sample provided the 9 T cell receptor beta chains below, sequenced in a study of blood T cell repertoires in COVID-19. Data came from immunoSEQ multiplex PCR; TCRdb stores just in-frame clones and leaves some out. This sample carries some 130,000 clones, 90% of them seen once, and the ten largest clones take 3.7%. Sequenced input: peripheral blood. All receptors derive from a man in his fifties with active COVID-19.

The chain carries TRBV5-4 and TRBJ2-7; TRBD2 matches at 11 bases. This CDR3 spans 14 amino acids. The germline CDR1 and CDR2 sequences are SGHNT and YYREEE (reference sequence). Trimming removed 5 bases from V and 0 bases from J; junction bases left unmatched: 1. CDR3 bases: TGTGCCAGCAGTACTAGCGGGGGCTCCTACGAGCAGTACTTC. As protein: CASSTSGGSYEQYF.

The V call is TRBV7-8, the J call TRBJ2-3; D possibly corresponds to TRBD2 (7 bases). In germline, CDR1 is SGHVS, CDR2 FQNEAQ. The V gene lost 0 bases and the J gene lost 1 base, with 11 bases spanning the gap. CDR3 length equals 16 residues. This CDR3 is CASSLAGGARTDTQYF. The CDR3 DNA sequence: TGTGCCAGCAGCTTAGCGGGGGGGGCGCGCACAGATACGCAGTATTTT.

The rearrangement joins TRBV6-5 to TRBJ2-1, with 7 positions matching TRBD1. With 0 bases clipped from V and 4 bases from J, the junction kept 3 bases outside the gene matches. The CDR3 spans 15 residues. In germline, CDR1 is MNHEY, CDR2 SVGAGI. CDR3 coding DNA: TGTGCCAGCAGTTACTCAGGGGGCCTTTACAATGAGCAGTTCTTC. It is translated as CASSYSGGLYNEQFF.

The V call is TRBV6-1, the J call TRBJ2-3; 9 bases are shared with TRBD1. This CDR3 region has 16 residues. With V trimmed by 2 bases and J by 1 base, 4 bases remained unmatched. CDR1 and CDR2 (germline): MNHNS, SASEGT. The CDR3 protein is CASSETGGWRTDTQYF. The CDR3 bases are TGTGCCAGCAGTGAAACAGGGGGCTGGCGCACAGATACGCAGTATTTT.

The rearrangement links TRBV10-3 to TRBJ2-3; TRBD2 might be the D (5 bases). The CDR3 extends over 15 amino acids. V was clipped by 3 bases and J by 1 base, with 11 bases between them. CDR1 is ENHRY and CDR2 is SYGVKD in the germline V gene. The CDR3 nucleotides read TGTGCCATCAGTGACCCCGCCGGGGGCACAGATACGCAGTATTTT. Encoded protein: CAISDPAGGTDTQYF.

The genes are TRBV19 and TRBJ2-4, with 10 bases identical to TRBD1. V shed 5 bases, J shed 7 bases, and the junction held 5 bases outside the gene matches. The CDR3 length is 14 residues. Per the germline V gene, CDR1 is LNHDA and CDR2 is SQIVND (reference sequence). The CDR3 loop reads CASSPRTGGNIQYF. CDR3 in DNA: TGTGCCAGTAGTCCGCGGACAGGGGGGAACATTCAGTACTTC. Combining the CDR3 with reference TRBV19 and TRBJ2-4 gives the whole variable domain DGGITQSPKYLFRKEGQNVTLSCEQNLNHDAMYWYRQDPGQGLRLIYYSQIVNDFQKGDIAEGYSVSREKKESFPLTVTSAQKNPTAFYLCASSPRTGGNIQYFGAGTRLSVL.

The V gene is TRBV6-2 or TRBV6-3, the J gene TRBJ1-2; maybe TRBD1 (6 bases). This CDR3 is 14 amino acids long. Per the germline V gene, CDR1 is MNHEY and CDR2 is SVGEGT. V was pared by 4 bases and J by 2 bases, with 11 bases between. The CDR3 DNA sequence: TGTGCCAGCAGTTGGGCCAGGGGAAACTATGGCTACACCTTC. Protein: CASSWARGNYGYTF.

This clone was detected once. The gene calls are TRBV5-1 and TRBJ2-3; TRBD2 aligns across 10 bases. After removal of 5 bases from V and 4 bases from J, the junction contained 4 bases not matched to a gene. The CDR3 runs 14 residues. CDR1 and CDR2 from the germline V gene are SGHRS and YFSETQ. The DNA for the CDR3 is TGCGCCAGCAGAACTAGCGGGATAGCAGATACGCAGTATTTT. Translated, it gives CASRTSGIADTQYF.

The rearrangement joins TRBV7-2 to TRBJ1-2, with 7 bases fitting TRBD1. Germline CDR1 SGHTA, CDR2 FQGNSA. The CDR3 has 15 residues. V lost 4 bases to trimming and J lost 2 bases; unmatched junction nucleotides: 7. Written as DNA, the CDR3 is TGTGCCAGCAGCTCCCCGGGACAGTCCAACTATGGCTACACCTTC. Its protein is CASSSPGQSNYGYTF.